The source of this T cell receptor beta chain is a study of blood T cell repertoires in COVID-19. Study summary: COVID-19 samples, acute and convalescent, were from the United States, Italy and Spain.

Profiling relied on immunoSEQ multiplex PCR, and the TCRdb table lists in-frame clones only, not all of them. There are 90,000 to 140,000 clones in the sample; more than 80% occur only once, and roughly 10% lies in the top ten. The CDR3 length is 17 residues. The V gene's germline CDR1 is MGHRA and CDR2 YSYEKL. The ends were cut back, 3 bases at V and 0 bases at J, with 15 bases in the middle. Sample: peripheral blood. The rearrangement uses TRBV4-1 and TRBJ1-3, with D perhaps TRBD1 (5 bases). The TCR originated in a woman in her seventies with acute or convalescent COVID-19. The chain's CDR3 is CASSHERGSISGNTIYF. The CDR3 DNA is TGCGCCAGCAGCCACGAGCGGGGGAGTATCTCTGGAAACACCATATATTTT.